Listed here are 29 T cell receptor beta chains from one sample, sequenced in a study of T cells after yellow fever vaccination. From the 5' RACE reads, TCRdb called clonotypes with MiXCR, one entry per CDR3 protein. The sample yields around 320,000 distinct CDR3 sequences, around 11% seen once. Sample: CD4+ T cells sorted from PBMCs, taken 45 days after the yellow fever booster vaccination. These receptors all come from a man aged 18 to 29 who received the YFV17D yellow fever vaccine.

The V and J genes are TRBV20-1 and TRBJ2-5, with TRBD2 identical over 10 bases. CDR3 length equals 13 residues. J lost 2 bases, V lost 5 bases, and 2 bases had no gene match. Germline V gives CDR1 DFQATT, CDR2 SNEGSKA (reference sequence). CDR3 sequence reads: CSAPTSGQETQYF. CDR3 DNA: TGCAGTGCTCCGACTAGCGGGCAAGAGACCCAGTACTTC.

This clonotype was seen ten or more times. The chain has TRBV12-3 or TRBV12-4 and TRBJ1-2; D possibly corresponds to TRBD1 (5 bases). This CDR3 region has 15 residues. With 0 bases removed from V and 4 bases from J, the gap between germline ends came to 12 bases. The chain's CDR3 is CASSLAGGRAYGYTF. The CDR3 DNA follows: TGTGCCAGCAGTTTAGCTGGGGGGAGGGCCTATGGCTACACCTTC.

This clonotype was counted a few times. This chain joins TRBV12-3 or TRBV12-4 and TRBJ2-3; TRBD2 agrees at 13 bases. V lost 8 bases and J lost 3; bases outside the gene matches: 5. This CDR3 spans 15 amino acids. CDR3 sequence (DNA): TGTGCCAGCGGAAAACTAGCGGGGGGGACAGATACGCAGTATTTT. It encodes CASGKLAGGTDTQYF.

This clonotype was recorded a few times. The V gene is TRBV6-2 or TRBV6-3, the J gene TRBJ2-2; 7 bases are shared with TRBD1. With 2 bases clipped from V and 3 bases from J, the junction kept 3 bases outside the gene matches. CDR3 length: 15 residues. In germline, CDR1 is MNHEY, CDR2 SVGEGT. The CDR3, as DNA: TGTGCCAGCAGTTACGGGCAGGGGGACACCGGGGAGCTGTTTTTT. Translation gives CASSYGQGDTGELFF.

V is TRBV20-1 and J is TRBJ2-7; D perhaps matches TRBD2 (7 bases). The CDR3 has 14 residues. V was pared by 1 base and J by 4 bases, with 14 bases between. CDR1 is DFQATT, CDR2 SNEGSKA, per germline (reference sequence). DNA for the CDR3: TGCAGTGCTAGAGGGGGGGGCTTCCTTTACGAGCAGTACTTC. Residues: CSARGGGFLYEQYF.

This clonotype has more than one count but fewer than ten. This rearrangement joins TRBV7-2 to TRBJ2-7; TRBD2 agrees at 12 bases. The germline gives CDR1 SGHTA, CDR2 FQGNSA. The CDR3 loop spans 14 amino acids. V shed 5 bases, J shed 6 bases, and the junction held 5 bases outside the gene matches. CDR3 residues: CASSPRLAGVEQYF. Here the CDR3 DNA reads TGTGCCAGCAGCCCACGACTAGCGGGGGTCGAGCAGTACTTC.

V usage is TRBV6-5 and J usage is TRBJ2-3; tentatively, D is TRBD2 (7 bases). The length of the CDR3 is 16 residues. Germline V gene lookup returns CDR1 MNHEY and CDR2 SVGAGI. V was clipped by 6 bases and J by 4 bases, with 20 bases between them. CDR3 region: CASRPPKGGPADTQYF. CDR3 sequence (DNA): TGTGCCAGCAGGCCTCCTAAGGGGGGGCCAGCAGATACGCAGTATTTT.

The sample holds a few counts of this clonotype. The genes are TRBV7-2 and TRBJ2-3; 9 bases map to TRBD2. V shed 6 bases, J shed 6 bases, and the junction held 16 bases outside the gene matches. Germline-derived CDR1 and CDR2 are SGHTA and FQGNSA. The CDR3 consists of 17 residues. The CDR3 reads CASRFSSGTSSTDTQYF. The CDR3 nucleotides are TGTGCCAGCAGGTTCTCTTCCGGGACTAGCAGTACCGATACGCAGTATTTT.

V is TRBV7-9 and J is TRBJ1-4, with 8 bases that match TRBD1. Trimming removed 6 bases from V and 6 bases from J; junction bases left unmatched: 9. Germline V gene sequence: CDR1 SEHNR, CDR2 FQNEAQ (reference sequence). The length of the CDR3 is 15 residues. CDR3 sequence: CASRPRTGSHEKLFF. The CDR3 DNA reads TGTGCCAGCAGACCTCGGACAGGGAGTCATGAAAAACTGTTTTTT.

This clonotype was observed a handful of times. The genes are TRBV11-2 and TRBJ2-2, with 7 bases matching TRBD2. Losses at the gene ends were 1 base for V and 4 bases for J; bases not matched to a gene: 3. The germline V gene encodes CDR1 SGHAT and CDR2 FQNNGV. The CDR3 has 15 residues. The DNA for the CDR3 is TGTGCCAGCAGCTTAGCGGGGGGATTCACCGGGGAGCTGTTTTTT. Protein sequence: CASSLAGGFTGELFF.

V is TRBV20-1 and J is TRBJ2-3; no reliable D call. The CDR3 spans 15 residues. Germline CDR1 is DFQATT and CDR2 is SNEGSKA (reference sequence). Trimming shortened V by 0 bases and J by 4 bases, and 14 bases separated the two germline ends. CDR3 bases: TGCAGTGCTAGAGATGCGCGTCAATCAGCAGATACGCAGTATTTT. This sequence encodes CSARDARQSADTQYF.

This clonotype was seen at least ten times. The CDR3 nucleotides are TGTGCCAGCTCACCAGGGGAGGGCACTGAAGCTTTCTTT. It specifies CASSPGEGTEAFF. The chain couples TRBV18 to TRBJ1-1; the D is unclear. The CDR3 is 13 amino acids. Per germline, CDR1 KGHSH and CDR2 LQKENI. The V end was cut by 2 bases, the J end by 4 bases, with 8 bases between.

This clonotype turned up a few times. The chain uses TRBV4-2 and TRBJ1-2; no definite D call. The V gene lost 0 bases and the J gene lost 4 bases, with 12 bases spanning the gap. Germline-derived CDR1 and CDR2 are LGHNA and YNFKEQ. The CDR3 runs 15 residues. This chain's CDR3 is CASSQDLRRAYGYTF. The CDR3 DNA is TGTGCCAGCAGCCAAGATCTCCGACGGGCCTATGGCTACACCTTC.

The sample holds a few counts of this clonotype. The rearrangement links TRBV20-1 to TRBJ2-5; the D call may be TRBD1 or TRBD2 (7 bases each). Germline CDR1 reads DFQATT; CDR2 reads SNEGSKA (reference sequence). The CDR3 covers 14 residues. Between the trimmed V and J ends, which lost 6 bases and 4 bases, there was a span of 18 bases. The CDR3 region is CSAVRQGGRETQYF. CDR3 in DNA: TGCAGTGCGGTCCGACAGGGAGGGAGAGAGACCCAGTACTTC.

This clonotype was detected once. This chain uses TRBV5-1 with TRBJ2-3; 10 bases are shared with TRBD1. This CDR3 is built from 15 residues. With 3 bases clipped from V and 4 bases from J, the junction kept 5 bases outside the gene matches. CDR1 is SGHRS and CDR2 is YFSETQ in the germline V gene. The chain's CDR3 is CASSWRDRGADTQYF. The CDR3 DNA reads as TGCGCCAGCAGCTGGCGGGACAGGGGAGCAGATACGCAGTATTTT.

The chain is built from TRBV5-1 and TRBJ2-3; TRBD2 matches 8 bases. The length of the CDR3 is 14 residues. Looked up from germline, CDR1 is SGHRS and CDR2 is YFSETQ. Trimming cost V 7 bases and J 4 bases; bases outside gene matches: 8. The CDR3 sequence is CASQRGPLADTQYF. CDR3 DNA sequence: TGCGCCAGCCAGCGGGGGCCACTCGCAGATACGCAGTATTTT.

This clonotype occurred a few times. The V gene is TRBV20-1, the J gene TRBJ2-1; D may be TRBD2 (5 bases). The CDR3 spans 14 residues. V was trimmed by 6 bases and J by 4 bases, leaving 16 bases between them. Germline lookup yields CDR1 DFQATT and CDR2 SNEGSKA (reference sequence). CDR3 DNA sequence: TGCAGTGCCTACGGTCGCGGGTGGTACAATGAGCAGTTCTTC. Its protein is CSAYGRGWYNEQFF.

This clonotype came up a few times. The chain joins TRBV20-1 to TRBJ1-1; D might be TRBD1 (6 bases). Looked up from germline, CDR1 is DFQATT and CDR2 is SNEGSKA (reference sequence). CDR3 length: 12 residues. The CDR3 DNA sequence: TGCAGCTCAACCCCAGGGGATCCTGAAGCTTTCTTT. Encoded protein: CSSTPGDPEAFF.

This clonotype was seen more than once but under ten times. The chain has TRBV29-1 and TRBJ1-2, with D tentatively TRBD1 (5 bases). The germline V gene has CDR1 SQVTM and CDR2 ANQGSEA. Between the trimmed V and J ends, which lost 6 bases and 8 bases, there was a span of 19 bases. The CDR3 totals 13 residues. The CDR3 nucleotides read TGCAGCGTGGGAGAGGGGCTGGGGTACGGCTACACCTTC. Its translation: CSVGEGLGYGYTF.

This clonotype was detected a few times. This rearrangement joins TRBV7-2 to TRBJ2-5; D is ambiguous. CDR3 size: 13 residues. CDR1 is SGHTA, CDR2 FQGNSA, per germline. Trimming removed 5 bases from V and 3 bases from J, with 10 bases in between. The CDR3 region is CASSGNREETQYF. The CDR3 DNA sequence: TGTGCCAGCAGCGGGAATAGGGAAGAGACCCAGTACTTC.

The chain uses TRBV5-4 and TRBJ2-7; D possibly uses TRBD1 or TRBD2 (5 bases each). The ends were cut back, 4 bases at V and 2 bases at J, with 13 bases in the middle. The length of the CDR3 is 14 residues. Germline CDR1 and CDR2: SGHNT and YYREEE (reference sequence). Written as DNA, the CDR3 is TGTGCCAGCAGCGACCGGGACGGAACCTACGAGCAGTACGTC. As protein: CASSDRDGTYEQYV.

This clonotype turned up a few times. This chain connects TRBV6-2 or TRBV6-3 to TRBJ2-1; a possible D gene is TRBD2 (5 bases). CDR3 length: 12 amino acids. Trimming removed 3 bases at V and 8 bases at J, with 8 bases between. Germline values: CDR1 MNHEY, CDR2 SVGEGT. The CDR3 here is CASSYVGDEQFF. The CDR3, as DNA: TGTGCCAGCAGTTATGTCGGGGATGAGCAGTTCTTC.

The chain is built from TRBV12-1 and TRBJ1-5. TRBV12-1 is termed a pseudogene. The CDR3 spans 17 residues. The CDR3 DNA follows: TGTGCCAGCAGCCACGGAGGCAGCCAGACCGTCGTCCGGCCCCAGCATTTT. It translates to CASSHGGSQTVVRPQHF.

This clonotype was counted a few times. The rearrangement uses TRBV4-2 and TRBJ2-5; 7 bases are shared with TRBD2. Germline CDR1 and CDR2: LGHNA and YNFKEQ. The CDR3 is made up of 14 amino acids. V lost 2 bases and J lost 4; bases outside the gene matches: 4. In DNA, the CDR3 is TGTGCCAGCAGCCAAAAATGGGGGGGAGAGACCCAGTACTTC. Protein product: CASSQKWGGETQYF.

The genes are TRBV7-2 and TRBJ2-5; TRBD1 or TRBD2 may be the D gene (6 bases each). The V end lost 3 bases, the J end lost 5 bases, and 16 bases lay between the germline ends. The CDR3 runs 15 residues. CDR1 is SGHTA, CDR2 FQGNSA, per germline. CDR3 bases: TGTGCCAGCAGCTTGGGACATCGGGGAGGTGAGACCCAGTACTTC. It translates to CASSLGHRGGETQYF.

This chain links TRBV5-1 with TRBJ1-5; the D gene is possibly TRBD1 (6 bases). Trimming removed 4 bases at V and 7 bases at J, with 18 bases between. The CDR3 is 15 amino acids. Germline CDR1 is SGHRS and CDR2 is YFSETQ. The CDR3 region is CASSALPGEAQPQHF. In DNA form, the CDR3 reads TGCGCCAGCAGCGCCCTCCCAGGGGAAGCCCAGCCCCAGCATTTT.

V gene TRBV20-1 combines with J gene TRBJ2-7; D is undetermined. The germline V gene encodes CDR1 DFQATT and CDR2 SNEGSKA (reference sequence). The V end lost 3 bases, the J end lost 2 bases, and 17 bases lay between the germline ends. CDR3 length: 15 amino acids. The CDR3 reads CSASPIVGDAYEQYF. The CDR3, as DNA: TGCAGTGCTAGCCCGATTGTGGGTGATGCCTACGAGCAGTACTTC.

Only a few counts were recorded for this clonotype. The DNA for the CDR3 is TGTGCCATCACTCAGGGGTTGCATGAGCAGTTCTTC. Residues: CAITQGLHEQFF. The chain has TRBV10-3 and TRBJ2-1; TRBD1 is a possible D gene (6 bases). CDR1 and CDR2 (germline): ENHRY, SYGVKD. The CDR3 is 12 residues long. Between the trimmed V and J ends, which lost 7 bases and 8 bases, there was a span of 12 bases.

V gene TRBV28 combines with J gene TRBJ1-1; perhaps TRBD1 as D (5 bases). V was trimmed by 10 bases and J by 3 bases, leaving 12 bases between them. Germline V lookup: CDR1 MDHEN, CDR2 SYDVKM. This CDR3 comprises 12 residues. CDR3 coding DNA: TGTGCCACCAAGGGACCTTACACTGAAGCTTTCTTT. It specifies CATKGPYTEAFF.